This T cell receptor (beta chain) was observed in a study of T-cell reconstitution after alpha-beta-depleted transplantation in children. The library targeted TCRbeta and was prepared with unique molecular identifiers. TCRdb analysed the PCR reads with MiXCR anew, one entry per CDR3 protein. The table has 450,000 to 600,000 distinct CDR3 sequences, around a third seen once. CDR1 and CDR2 from the germline V gene are SGHTA and FQGNSA. Trimming left V 4 bases short and J 3 bases short, with 10 bases between. The CDR3 has 14 residues. The material sequenced was PBMCs from the stem cell graft donor, taken from the stem cell graft. The chain couples TRBV7-2 to TRBJ1-3; D is uncertain. This TCR derives from a human donor who donated a stem cell graft to a child with aplastic anemia. This CDR3 is CASSSTKNGNTIYF. The CDR3 nucleotides read TGTGCCAGCAGCTCGACAAAGAATGGAAACACCATATATTTT.